This T cell receptor beta chain was sequenced in a study of CD4+ T cells in melanoma. As to this clone: Its antigen is as yet unknown.

The CDR3 spans 15 residues. The V end was cut by 4 bases, the J end by 2 bases, with 12 bases between. Germline lookup yields CDR1 MNHNS and CDR2 SASEGT. Study results and caveats: Reportedly, melanoma neoantigen-specific CD4+ T cells showed varied differentiation states.

Repertoires were generated with immunoSEQ multiplex PCR, while TCRdb's copy carries only in-frame clones and drops some. The sample consists of approximately 110,000 clones, about nine tenths of them appearing once. Sequencing was done on a sample of peripheral blood. The source is a human donor with melanoma. V usage is TRBV6-1 and J usage is TRBJ2-1, with D perhaps TRBD1 (5 bases). The CDR3 protein is CASSGGRVAYNEQFF. In DNA form, the CDR3 reads TGTGCCAGCAGTGGAGGCAGGGTGGCCTACAATGAGCAGTTCTTC.